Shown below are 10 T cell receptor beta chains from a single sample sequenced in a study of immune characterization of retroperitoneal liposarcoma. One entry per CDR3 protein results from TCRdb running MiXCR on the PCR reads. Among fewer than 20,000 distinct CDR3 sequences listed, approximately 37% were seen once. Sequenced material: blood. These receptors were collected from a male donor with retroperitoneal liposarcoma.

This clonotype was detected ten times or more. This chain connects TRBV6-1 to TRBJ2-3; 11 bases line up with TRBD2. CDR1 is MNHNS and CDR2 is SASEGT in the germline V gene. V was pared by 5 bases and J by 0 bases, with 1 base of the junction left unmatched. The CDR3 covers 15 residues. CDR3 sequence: CASSLAGGSTDTQYF. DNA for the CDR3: TGTGCCAGCAGTTTAGCGGGAGGGAGCACAGATACGCAGTATTTT.

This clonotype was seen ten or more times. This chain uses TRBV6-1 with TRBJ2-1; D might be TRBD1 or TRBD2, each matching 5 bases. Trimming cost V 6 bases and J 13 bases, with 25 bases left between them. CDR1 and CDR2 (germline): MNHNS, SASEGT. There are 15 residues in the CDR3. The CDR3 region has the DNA TGTGCCAGCAGCGACCACATACTGCAATCCGGGGCCCAGTTCTTC. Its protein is CASSDHILQSGAQFF.

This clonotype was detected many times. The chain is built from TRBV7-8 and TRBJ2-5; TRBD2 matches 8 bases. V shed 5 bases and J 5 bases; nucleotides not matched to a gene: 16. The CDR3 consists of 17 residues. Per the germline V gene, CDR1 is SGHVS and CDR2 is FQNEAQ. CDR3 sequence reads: CASSRPGRGRMVETQYF. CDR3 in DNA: TGTGCCAGCAGCCGTCCGGGGCGCGGGAGGATGGTGGAGACCCAGTACTTC.

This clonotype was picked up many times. In nucleotides, the CDR3 is TGTGCCAGCAGCCGGGACACTGGACTCACAGATACGCAGTATTTT. This gives the protein CASSRDTGLTDTQYF. This chain joins TRBV6-1 and TRBJ2-3, with D maybe TRBD1 (6 bases). This CDR3 has 15 amino acids. Germline lookup yields CDR1 MNHNS and CDR2 SASEGT. Trimming took 6 bases from V and 2 from J, leaving 15 bases between them.

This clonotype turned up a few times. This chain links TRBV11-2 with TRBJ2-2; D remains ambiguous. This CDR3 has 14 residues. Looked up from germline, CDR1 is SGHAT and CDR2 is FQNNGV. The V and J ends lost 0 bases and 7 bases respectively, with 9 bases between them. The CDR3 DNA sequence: TGTGCCAGCAGCTTAGACAACAGTGGCGGGGAGCTGTTTTTT. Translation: CASSLDNSGGELFF.

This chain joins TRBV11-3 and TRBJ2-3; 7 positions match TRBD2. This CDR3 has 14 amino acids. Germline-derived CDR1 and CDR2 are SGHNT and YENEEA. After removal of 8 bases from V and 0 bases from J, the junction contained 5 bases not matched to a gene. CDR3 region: CASGGVGSTDTQYF. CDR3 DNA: TGTGCCAGCGGGGGGGTGGGGAGCACAGATACGCAGTATTTT.

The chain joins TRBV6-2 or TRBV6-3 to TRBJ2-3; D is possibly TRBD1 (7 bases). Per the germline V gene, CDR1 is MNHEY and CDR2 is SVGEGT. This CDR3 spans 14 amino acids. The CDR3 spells CAGRGTGGADTQYF. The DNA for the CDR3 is TGTGCGGGCAGGGGGACTGGCGGGGCAGATACGCAGTATTTT.

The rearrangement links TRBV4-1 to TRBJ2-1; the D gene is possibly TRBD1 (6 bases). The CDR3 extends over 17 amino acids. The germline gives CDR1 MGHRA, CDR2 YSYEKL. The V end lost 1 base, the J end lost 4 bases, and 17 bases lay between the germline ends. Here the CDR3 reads CASSQGRGRGGYNEQFF. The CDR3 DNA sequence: TGCGCCAGCAGCCAAGGCAGGGGTCGTGGGGGATACAATGAGCAGTTCTTC.

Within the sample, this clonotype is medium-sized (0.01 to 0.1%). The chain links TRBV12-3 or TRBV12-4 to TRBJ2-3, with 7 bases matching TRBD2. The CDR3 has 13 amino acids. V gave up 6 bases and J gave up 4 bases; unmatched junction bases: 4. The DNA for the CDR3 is TGTGCCAGCAGAGACGGACTAGCAGATACGCAGTATTTT. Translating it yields CASRDGLADTQYF.

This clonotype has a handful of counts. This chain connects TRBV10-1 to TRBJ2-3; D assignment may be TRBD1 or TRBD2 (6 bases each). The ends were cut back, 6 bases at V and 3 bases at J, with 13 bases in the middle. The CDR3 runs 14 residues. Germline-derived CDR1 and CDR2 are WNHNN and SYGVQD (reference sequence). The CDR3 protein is CASSPGGRTDTQYF. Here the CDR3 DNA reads TGCGCCAGCAGCCCTGGGGGGCGTACAGATACGCAGTATTTT.